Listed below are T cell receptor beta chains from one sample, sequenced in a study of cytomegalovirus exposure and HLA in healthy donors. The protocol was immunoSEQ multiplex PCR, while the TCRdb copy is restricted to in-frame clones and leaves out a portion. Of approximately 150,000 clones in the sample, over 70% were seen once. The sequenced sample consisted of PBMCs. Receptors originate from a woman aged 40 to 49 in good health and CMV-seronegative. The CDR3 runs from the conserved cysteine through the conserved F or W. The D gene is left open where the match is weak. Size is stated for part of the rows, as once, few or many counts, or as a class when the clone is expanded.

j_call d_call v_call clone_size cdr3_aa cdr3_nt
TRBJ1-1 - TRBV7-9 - CASSFGVGAAHEAFF TGTGCCAGCAGCTTCGGCGTGGGGGCGGCTCATGAAGCTTTCTTT
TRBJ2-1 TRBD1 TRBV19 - CASSEDRVPYEQFF TGTGCCAGTAGTGAGGACAGGGTTCCCTATGAGCAGTTCTTC
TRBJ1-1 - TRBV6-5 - CASSYGGFTEAFF TGTGCCAGCAGTTACGGCGGTTTCACTGAAGCTTTCTTT
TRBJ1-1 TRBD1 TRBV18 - CASSPSDRLGTEAFF TGTGCCAGCTCACCCTCGGACAGGCTCGGCACTGAAGCTTTCTTT
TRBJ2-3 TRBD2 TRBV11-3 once CASSRKRGYTDTQYF TGTGCCAGCAGCAGGAAGCGGGGGTACACAGATACGCAGTATTTT
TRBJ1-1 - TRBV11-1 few CASSLAGGVAEAFF TGTGCCAGCAGCTTAGCGGGGGGAGTCGCGGAAGCTTTCTTT
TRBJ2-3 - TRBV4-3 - CASSQEYRVGTDTQYF TGCGCCAGCAGCCAAGAGTACAGGGTGGGAACAGATACGCAGTATTTT
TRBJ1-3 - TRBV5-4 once CASSLDQREGNTIYF TGTGCCAGCAGCTTGGACCAGCGGGAAGGAAACACCATATATTTT
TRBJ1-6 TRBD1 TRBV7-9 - CASSPTGVGSPLHF TGTGCCAGCAGCCCGACAGGGGTCGGTTCACCCCTCCACTTT
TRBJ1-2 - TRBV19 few CATQGRFFSDGYTF TGTGCCACCCAAGGAAGGTTTTTTAGCGATGGCTACACCTTC
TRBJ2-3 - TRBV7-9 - CASSLVRDTQYF TGTGCCAGCAGCTTAGTTCGAGATACGCAGTATTTT
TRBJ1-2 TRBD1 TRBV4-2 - CASSQDDRTGYGYTF TGTGCCAGCAGCCAAGATGATCGGACAGGGTACGGCTACACCTTC
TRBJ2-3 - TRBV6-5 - CASRRGGTDTQYF TGTGCCAGCAGAAGAGGAGGCACAGATACGCAGTATTTT
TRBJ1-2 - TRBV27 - CASSPGTGGSGYTF TGTGCCAGCAGTCCCGGGACTGGGGGTTCTGGCTACACCTTC
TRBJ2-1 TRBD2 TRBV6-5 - CASSYSRASGSDEQFF TGTGCCAGCAGTTACTCGAGAGCTAGCGGGAGTGATGAGCAGTTCTTC
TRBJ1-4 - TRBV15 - CATSRDRAGREKLFF TGTGCCACCAGCAGAGATCGAGCAGGGCGGGAAAAACTGTTTTTT
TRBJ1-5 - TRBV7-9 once CASSITGSDQPQHF TGTGCCAGCAGCATCACAGGGTCGGATCAGCCCCAGCATTTT
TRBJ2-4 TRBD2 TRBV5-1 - CASSLEVAGGKNIQYF TGCGCCAGCAGCTTGGAAGTAGCGGGGGGCAAAAACATTCAGTACTTC
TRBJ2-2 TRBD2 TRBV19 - CASTASGGTGELFF TGTGCCAGTACGGCTAGCGGGGGAACCGGGGAGCTGTTTTTT
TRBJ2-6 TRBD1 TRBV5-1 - CASSLETTGGYSGANVLTF TGCGCCAGCAGCTTGGAAACGACAGGGGGTTACTCTGGGGCCAACGTCCTGACTTTC
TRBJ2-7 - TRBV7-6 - CASSSKSGPHYEQYF TGTGCCAGCAGCTCCAAATCAGGGCCCCACTACGAGCAGTACTTC
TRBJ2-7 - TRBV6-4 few CASSETAAGEQYF TGTGCCAGCAGTGAAACCGCCGCGGGAGAGCAGTACTTC
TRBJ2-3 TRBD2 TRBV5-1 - CASSLVQGLATDTQYF TGCGCCAGCAGCTTGGTCCAGGGACTAGCGACAGATACGCAGTATTTT
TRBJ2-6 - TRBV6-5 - CASREQGSGANVLTF TGTGCCAGCAGGGAACAGGGATCTGGGGCCAACGTCCTGACTTTC
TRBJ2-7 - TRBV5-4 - CASSGTLAYEQYF TGTGCCAGCAGCGGGACTCTGGCCTACGAGCAGTACTTC
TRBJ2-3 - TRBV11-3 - CASTKRAGSTDTQYF TGTGCCAGCACAAAAAGGGCAGGGTCCACAGATACGCAGTATTTT
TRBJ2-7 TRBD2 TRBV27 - CASSLRVGAGDYEQYF TGTGCCAGCAGTTTAAGAGTCGGAGCGGGGGACTACGAGCAGTACTTC
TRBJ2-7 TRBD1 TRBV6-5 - CASSTGAEQYF TGTGCCAGCAGCACAGGGGCCGAGCAGTACTTC
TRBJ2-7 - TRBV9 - CASSVEAGNSYEQYF TGTGCCAGCAGCGTAGAGGCAGGGAACTCCTACGAGCAGTACTTC
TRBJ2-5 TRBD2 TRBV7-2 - CASSLTALSGLAGVETQYF TGTGCCAGCAGCTTAACGGCGTTGTCCGGGCTAGCGGGAGTAGAGACCCAGTACTTC
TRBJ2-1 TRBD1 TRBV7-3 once CASSLSQGAEQFF TGTGCCAGCAGCTTGTCCCAGGGGGCTGAGCAGTTCTTC
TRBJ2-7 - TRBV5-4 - CASSTAVAAYEQYF TGTGCCAGCAGCACCGCGGTAGCGGCGTACGAGCAGTACTTC
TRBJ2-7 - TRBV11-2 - CASSSTYTDEQYF TGTGCCAGCAGCTCAACTTATACGGACGAGCAGTACTTC
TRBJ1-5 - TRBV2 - CASSDAGYQPQHF TGTGCCAGCAGTGATGCAGGGTATCAGCCCCAGCATTTT
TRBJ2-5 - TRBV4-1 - CASSQGIRGSETQYF TGCGCCAGCAGCCAAGGGATTCGAGGGTCGGAGACCCAGTACTTC
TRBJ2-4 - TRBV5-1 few CASSPTTGAGNSQYF TGCGCCAGCAGTCCGACGACAGGTGCCGGGAACAGTCAGTACTTC
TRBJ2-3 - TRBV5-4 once CASSFSPRARNTDTQYF TGTGCCAGCAGCTTCTCCCCCCGCGCACGAAACACAGATACGCAGTATTTT
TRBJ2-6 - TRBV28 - CASRRPQGSGANVLTF TGTGCCAGCAGGCGACCACAGGGTTCTGGGGCCAACGTCCTGACTTTC
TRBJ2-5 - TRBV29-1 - CSVDFGQGAETQYF TGCAGCGTTGATTTTGGACAAGGGGCAGAGACCCAGTACTTC
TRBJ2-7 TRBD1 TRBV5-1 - CASSLATGGVYEQYF TGCGCCAGCAGCTTGGCGACAGGGGGCGTCTACGAGCAGTACTTC
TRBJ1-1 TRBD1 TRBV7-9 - CSSSLTGGTEAFF TGTTCCAGCAGCTTGACAGGGGGGACTGAAGCTTTCTTT
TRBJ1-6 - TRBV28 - CASTGGGNVSPLHF TGTGCCAGCACTGGGGGAGGAAATGTTTCACCCCTCCACTTT
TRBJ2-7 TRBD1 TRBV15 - CATSRERGHQGYEQYF TGTGCCACCAGCAGAGAGAGGGGGCATCAGGGCTACGAGCAGTACTTC
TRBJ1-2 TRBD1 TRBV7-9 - CSSTVRGQLNYGYTF TGTTCCAGCACCGTTCGGGGACAGCTAAACTATGGCTACACCTTC
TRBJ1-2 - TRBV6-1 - CASSSAKSNYGYTF TGTGCCAGCAGTTCCGCGAAGTCAAACTATGGCTACACCTTC
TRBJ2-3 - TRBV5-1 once CASSLGGQSYTDTQYF TGCGCCAGCAGCTTGGGGGGCCAATCCTATACAGATACGCAGTATTTT
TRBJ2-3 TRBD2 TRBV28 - CASSVPGRPSVDTQYF TGTGCCAGCAGTGTCCCCGGGAGGCCATCCGTAGATACGCAGTATTTT
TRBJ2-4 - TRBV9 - CASSVGGSRNSQYF TGTGCCAGCAGCGTAGGAGGGTCTAGAAACAGTCAGTACTTC
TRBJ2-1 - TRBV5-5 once CASSLVGSSYNEQFF TGTGCCAGCAGCTTGGTGGGGAGCTCCTACAATGAGCAGTTCTTC
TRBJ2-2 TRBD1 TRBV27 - CASSFSRDRGVAGELFF TGTGCCAGCAGTTTCAGTCGGGACAGGGGGGTCGCCGGGGAGCTGTTTTTT
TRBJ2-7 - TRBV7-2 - CASSSVSGGRSYEQYF TGTGCCAGCAGCTCAGTTTCCGGGGGGCGCTCCTACGAGCAGTACTTC
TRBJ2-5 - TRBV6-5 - CASSYDSAIPSETQYF TGTGCCAGCAGTTACGATTCAGCGATCCCGTCGGAGACCCAGTACTTC
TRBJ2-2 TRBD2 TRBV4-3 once CASSQLAGVVTGELFF TGCGCCAGCAGCCAACTAGCGGGAGTGGTCACCGGGGAGCTGTTTTTT
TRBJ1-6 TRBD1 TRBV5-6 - CASSRGQGMNSPLHF TGTGCCAGCAGCCGGGGACAGGGGATGAATTCACCCCTCCACTTT
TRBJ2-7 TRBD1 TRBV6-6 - CASSYKGQGISEQYF TGTGCCAGCAGTTACAAGGGACAGGGAATCTCCGAGCAGTACTTC
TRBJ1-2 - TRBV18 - CASSPPTGSYTF TGTGCCAGCTCACCACCTACCGGGAGCTACACCTTC
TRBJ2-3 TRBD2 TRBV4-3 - CASSQGGLWASGRNTQYF TGCGCCAGCAGCCAAGGAGGGCTTTGGGCTAGCGGGAGGAATACGCAGTATTTT
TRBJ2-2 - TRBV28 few CASSLAQGGTGELFF TGTGCCAGCAGTTTAGCGCAGGGCGGCACCGGGGAGCTGTTTTTT
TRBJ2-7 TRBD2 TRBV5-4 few CASSLIGTSGQYF TGTGCCAGCAGCTTGATCGGGACTAGCGGGCAGTACTTC
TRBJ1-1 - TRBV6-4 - CASSDISGRNTEAFF TGTGCCAGCAGTGACATTTCCGGTAGAAACACTGAAGCTTTCTTT